One sample yielded the 22 T cell receptor beta chains listed below, sequenced in a study of OX40 agonist ivuxolimab in advanced cancers. Receptors were amplified or captured by the immunoSEQ multiplex PCR assay. Entries here come from immuneACCESS through TCRdb and include only in-frame sequences with V and J called. Some clones fail to appear in such tables; in the studies checked, an unresolved V gene covers under half of the shortfall, and the cause of the remainder is unknown. The sample yields 80,000 to 100,000 clones; about nine tenths were counted once. The ten largest clones represent more than 0.25% of the sample. The sample here was CD4+ or CD8+ T cells sorted from blood, taken in a trial of the OX40 agonist ivuxolimab. The receptors shown here come from an adult with an advanced solid tumor such as melanoma, head and neck, liver or kidney cancer.

In the case of this clone: One junction end does not reproduce the germline sequence, and a read error may be involved. The chain is built from TRBV7-2 and TRBJ2-7; 11 bases fit TRBD2. The CDR3 contains 13 residues. Germline V gene lookup returns CDR1 SGHTA and CDR2 FQGNSA. The CDR3 here is CASSLAGGNEQYF. The CDR3 nucleotides read TGTGCCAGCAGTTTAGCGGGGGGGAACGAGCAGTACTTC.

The rearrangement links TRBV5-1 to TRBJ1-6; D unclear. V shed 0 bases and J shed 0 bases, with 10 bases lying between them. CDR1 and CDR2 from the germline V gene are SGHRS and YFSETQ. This CDR3 region has 17 residues. The CDR3 nucleotides are TGCGCCAGCAGCTTGGGGCTCAGCGGCTCCTATAATTCACCCCTCCACTTT. Its translation: CASSLGLSGSYNSPLHF.

The genes are TRBV9 and TRBJ1-5; TRBD1 is a possible D gene (5 bases). The germline gives CDR1 SGDLS, CDR2 YYNGEE. V dropped 0 bases and J dropped 1 base, with 5 bases sitting between them. The CDR3 consists of 14 residues. The CDR3 bases are TGTGCCAGCAGCGTAGGGGGCAGCAATCAGCCCCAGCATTTT. Translated, it gives CASSVGGSNQPQHF. The complete variable domain, with remaining parts taken from reference TRBV9 and TRBJ1-5, reads DSGVTQTPKHLITATGQRVTLRCSPRSGDLSVYWYQQSLDQGLQFLIQYYNGEERAKGNILERFSAQQFPDLHSELNLSSLELGDSALYFCASSVGGSNQPQHFGDGTRLSIL.

The chain joins TRBV7-3 to TRBJ2-1, with a tentative D call TRBD2 (6 bases). Trimming took off 5 bases at V and 0 bases at J, with 20 bases between the two ends. The CDR3 loop spans 18 amino acids. Germline CDR1 reads SGHTA; CDR2 reads FQGTGA. The CDR3: CASSPKGSGGVSYNEQFF. In DNA, the CDR3 is TGTGCCAGCAGCCCGAAGGGTAGTGGCGGGGTCTCCTACAATGAGCAGTTCTTC.

The count of this clone is one. The rearrangement uses TRBV6-5 and TRBJ1-1, with D possibly being TRBD1 (5 bases). The germline gives CDR1 MNHEY, CDR2 SVGAGI. Trimming cost V 6 bases and J 6 bases, with 14 bases left between them. CDR3 length equals 13 residues. The CDR3 is CASSLPSGSEAFF. CDR3 DNA sequence: TGTGCCAGCAGCCTACCATCAGGGTCTGAAGCTTTCTTT.

This chain uses TRBV27 with TRBJ2-7, with 9 nucleotides matching TRBD1. J lost 5 bases, V lost 6 bases, and 11 bases had no gene match. This CDR3 region has 15 residues. Germline V CDR1 and CDR2: MNHEY, SMNVEV (reference sequence). In nucleotides, the CDR3 is TGTGCCAGCAGCTCGTTGGGGACAGGGATAAACGAGCAGTACTTC. It yields the protein CASSSLGTGINEQYF.

In its sample, this clone was seen a few times. The chain recombines TRBV25-1 with TRBJ2-2; D is perhaps TRBD1 (5 bases). Trimming left V 4 bases short and J 4 bases short, with 10 bases between. This CDR3 spans 14 amino acids. CDR1 MGHDK and CDR2 SYGVNS come from the germline V gene. CDR3 sequence reads: CASSGWGSTGELFF. DNA of the CDR3: TGTGCCAGCAGTGGGTGGGGCTCCACCGGGGAGCTGTTTTTT.

The V and J genes are TRBV7-8 and TRBJ1-5, with D possibly matching TRBD1 (5 bases). CDR3 size: 17 residues. CDR1 is SGHVS, CDR2 FQNEAQ, per germline. Trimming removed 5 bases at V and 5 bases at J, with 22 bases between. In DNA form, the CDR3 reads TGTGCCAGCAGCCCGGGAAGTGGGGGTCTTGGTGATCAGCCCCAGCATTTT. Its protein is CASSPGSGGLGDQPQHF.

V is TRBV7-8 and J is TRBJ2-2; possible D gene TRBD2, 5 bases. V was trimmed by 5 bases and J by 4 bases, leaving 11 bases between them. This CDR3 contains 14 residues. Germline V CDR1 and CDR2: SGHVS, FQNEAQ. The CDR3 DNA reads as TGTGCCAGCAGCATACTAGTTATCACCGGGGAGCTGTTTTTT. It translates to CASSILVITGELFF.

V gene TRBV27 combines with J gene TRBJ1-2; tentatively, D is TRBD1 (5 bases). Trimming took 6 bases from V and 4 from J, leaving 9 bases between them. The CDR3 contains 12 residues. CDR1 MNHEY and CDR2 SMNVEV come from the germline V gene (reference sequence). The chain's CDR3 is CASRGERYGYTF. The CDR3, as DNA: TGTGCCAGCAGGGGGGAACGCTATGGCTACACCTTC.

This clone was seen a single time. This rearrangement joins TRBV5-1 to TRBJ2-1; TRBD2 agrees at 10 bases. This CDR3 has 19 residues. J lost 2 bases, V lost 4 bases, and 15 bases had no gene match. Germline values: CDR1 SGHRS, CDR2 YFSETQ. CDR3 sequence: CASSPGVHSGGLPYNEQFF. The CDR3 nucleotides read TGCGCCAGCAGCCCGGGGGTGCATAGCGGGGGGCTGCCCTACAATGAGCAGTTCTTC. The whole variable domain, filled in from reference TRBV5-1 and TRBJ2-1, reads KAGVTQTPRYLIKTRGQQVTLSCSPISGHRSVSWYQQTPGQGLQFLFEYFSETQRNKGNFPGRFSGRQFSNSRSEMNVSTLELGDSALYLCASSPGVHSGGLPYNEQFFGPGTRLTVL.

The CDR3 nucleotides are TGTGCCAGCCCAAGTCCCGGGACAGGGTCCCGCGAGCAGTACTTC. It yields the protein CASPSPGTGSREQYF. The chain couples TRBV6-1 to TRBJ2-7; 9 bases fit TRBD1. V shed 8 bases and J 6 bases; nucleotides not matched to a gene: 14. The CDR3 is made up of 15 amino acids. The germline V gene encodes CDR1 MNHNS and CDR2 SASEGT.

The chain carries TRBV30 and TRBJ1-5; D gene ambiguous. The V and J ends lost 2 bases and 3 bases respectively, with 5 bases between them. Germline V gene data show CDR1 as GTSNPN and CDR2 as SVGIG (reference sequence). The CDR3 has 12 amino acids. The CDR3 DNA is TGTGCCTGGAGTCAGGACAATCAGCCCCAGCATTTT. It specifies CAWSQDNQPQHF. The whole variable domain, remainder taken from reference TRBV30 and TRBJ1-5, is SQTIHQWPATLVQPVGSPLSLECTVEGTSNPNLYWYRQAAGRGLQLLFYSVGIGQISSEVPQNLSASRPQDRQFILSSKKLLLSDSGFYLCAWSQDNQPQHFGDGTRLSIL.

This clone was seen a few times. At one end, the junction sequence differs from germline, possibly due to a read error. J is TRBJ2-2 and V is TRBV7-9; D unclear. The CDR3 covers 12 residues. Germline CDR1 reads SEHNR; CDR2 reads FQNEAQ (reference sequence). The CDR3 loop is CASRLDTGELFF. CDR3 nucleotide sequence: TGTGCCAGCAGATTAGACACCGGGGAGCTGTTTTTT.

The genes are TRBV29-1 and TRBJ2-5; D ambiguous. The V and J ends lost 4 bases and 1 base respectively, with 7 bases between them. The CDR3 contains 12 residues. CDR1 is SQVTM and CDR2 is ANQGSEA in the germline V gene. The CDR3 sequence is CSVGGSQETQYF. CDR3 nucleotide sequence: TGCAGCGTTGGAGGCAGCCAAGAGACCCAGTACTTC. The full variable domain, in which reference TRBV29-1 and TRBJ2-5 provide the parts outside the CDR3, is SAVISQKPSRDICQRGTSLTIQCQVDSQVTMMFWYRQQPGQSLTLIATANQGSEATYESGFVIDKFPISRPNLTFSTLTVSNMSPEDSSIYLCSVGGSQETQYFGPGTRLLVL.

This clone came up a few times. CDR3 residues: CASSLGRVGYEQYF. CDR3 bases: TGTGCCAGCAGCTTAGGCAGGGTAGGATACGAGCAGTACTTC. This chain joins TRBV7-6 and TRBJ2-7, with D possibly TRBD1 on 5 matching bases. This CDR3 region has 14 residues. The V gene lost 1 base and the J gene lost 4 bases, with 11 bases spanning the gap. The germline gives CDR1 SGHVS, CDR2 FNYEAQ.

The V call is TRBV14, the J call TRBJ2-2; D uncertain. Germline V gives CDR1 SGHDN, CDR2 FVKESK. The CDR3 has 14 amino acids. Trimming cost V 2 bases and J 0 bases, with 4 bases left between them. The CDR3 reads CASSQRSNTGELFF. CDR3 DNA: TGTGCCAGCAGCCAACGCTCGAACACCGGGGAGCTGTTTTTT.

This clone was seen only once. The chain carries TRBV6-5 and TRBJ1-6; D is undetermined. V shed 8 bases and J shed 6 bases, with 11 bases lying between them. Germline V gives CDR1 MNHEY, CDR2 SVGAGI. The CDR3 is made up of 13 amino acids. As DNA, the CDR3 is TGTGCCAGCTTGTACAGTACTAATTCACCCCTCCACTTT. This translates into CASLYSTNSPLHF.

The chain recombines TRBV14 with TRBJ1-2; 10 positions agree with TRBD1. From germline, CDR1 is SGHDN and CDR2 FVKESK. V gave up 2 bases and J gave up 7 bases; unmatched junction bases: 7. There are 15 residues in the CDR3. This chain's CDR3 is CASSQHGTGEFGYTF. In nucleotides, the CDR3 is TGTGCCAGCAGCCAACACGGGACAGGGGAGTTTGGCTACACCTTC. The full variable domain, completed using reference TRBV14 and TRBJ1-2, is EAGVTQFPSHSVIEKGQTVTLRCDPISGHDNLYWYRRVMGKEIKFLLHFVKESKQDESGMPNNRFLAERTGGTYSTLKVQPAELEDSGVYFCASSQHGTGEFGYTFGSGTRLTVV.

This sequence joins TRBV11-2 and TRBJ2-5, with D possibly TRBD2 on 6 matching bases. There are 15 residues in the CDR3. The V gene lost 4 bases and the J gene lost 4 bases, with 16 bases spanning the gap. Germline lookup yields CDR1 SGHAT and CDR2 FQNNGV. This chain's CDR3 is CASSSRTGEAETQYF. CDR3 DNA: TGTGCCAGCAGCTCGAGGACTGGGGAGGCAGAGACCCAGTACTTC. Looking up the rest from reference TRBV11-2 and TRBJ2-5 gives the full variable domain: EAGVAQSPRYKIIEKRQSVAFWCNPISGHATLYWYQQILGQGPKLLIQFQNNGVVDDSQLPKDRFSAERLKGVDSTLKIQPAKLEDSAVYLCASSSRTGEAETQYFGPGTRLLVL.

V gene TRBV10-3 combines with J gene TRBJ1-5; TRBD1 aligns across 8 bases. The CDR3 runs to 13 residues. The germline V gene has CDR1 ENHRY and CDR2 SYGVKD. V was pared by 8 bases and J by 2 bases, with 2 bases of the junction left unmatched. The CDR3 bases are TGTGCCATCCAGGGGGCAGGCAATCAGCCCCAGCATTTT. Its translation: CAIQGAGNQPQHF.

The rearrangement uses TRBV6-5 and TRBJ1-6; no clear D gene. CDR1 and CDR2 from the germline V gene are MNHEY and SVGAGI. The CDR3 is 12 residues long. Deletions cut 8 bases from V and 7 bases from J, with 9 bases between. The CDR3 loop reads CASQDGNSPLHF. DNA of the CDR3: TGTGCCAGCCAGGACGGGAATTCACCCCTCCACTTT.